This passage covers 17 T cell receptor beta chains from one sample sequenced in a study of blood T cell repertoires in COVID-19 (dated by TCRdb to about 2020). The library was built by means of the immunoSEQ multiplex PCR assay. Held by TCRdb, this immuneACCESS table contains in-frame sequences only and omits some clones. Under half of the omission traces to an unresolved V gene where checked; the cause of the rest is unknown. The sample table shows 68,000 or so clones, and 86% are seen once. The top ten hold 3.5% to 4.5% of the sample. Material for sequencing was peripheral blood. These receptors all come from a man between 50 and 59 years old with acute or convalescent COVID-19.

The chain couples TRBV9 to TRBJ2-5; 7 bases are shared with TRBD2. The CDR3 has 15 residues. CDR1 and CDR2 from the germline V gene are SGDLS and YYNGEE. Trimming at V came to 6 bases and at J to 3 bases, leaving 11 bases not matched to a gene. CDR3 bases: TGTGCCAGCACCACGACCGGGACTACAAAAGAGACCCAGTACTTC. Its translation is CASTTTGTTKETQYF.

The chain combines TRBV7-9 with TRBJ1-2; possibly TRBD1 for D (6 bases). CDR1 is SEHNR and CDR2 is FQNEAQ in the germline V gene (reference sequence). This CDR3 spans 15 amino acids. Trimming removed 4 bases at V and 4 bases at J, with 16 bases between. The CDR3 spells CASSSSDRFGYGYTF. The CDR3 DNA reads TGTGCCAGCAGCTCCTCCGACAGGTTTGGCTATGGCTACACCTTC.

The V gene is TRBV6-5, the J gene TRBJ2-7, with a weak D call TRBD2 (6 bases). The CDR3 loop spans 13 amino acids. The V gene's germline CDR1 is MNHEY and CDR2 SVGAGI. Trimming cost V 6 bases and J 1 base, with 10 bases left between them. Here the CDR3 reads CASRRGSSYEQYF. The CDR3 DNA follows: TGTGCCAGCAGGCGGGGTTCTTCCTACGAGCAGTACTTC.

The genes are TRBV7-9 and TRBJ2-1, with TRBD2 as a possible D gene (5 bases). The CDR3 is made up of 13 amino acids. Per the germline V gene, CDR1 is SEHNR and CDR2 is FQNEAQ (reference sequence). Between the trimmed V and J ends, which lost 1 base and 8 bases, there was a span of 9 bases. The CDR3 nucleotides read TGTGCCAGCAGCTTAGTCGGAGCGGATGAGCAGTTCTTC. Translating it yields CASSLVGADEQFF.

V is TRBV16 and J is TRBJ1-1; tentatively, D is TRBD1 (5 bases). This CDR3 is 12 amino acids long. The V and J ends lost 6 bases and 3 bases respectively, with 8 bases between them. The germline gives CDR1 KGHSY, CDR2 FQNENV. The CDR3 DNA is TGTGCCAGCAGAGGACAAGACACTGAAGCTTTCTTT. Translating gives CASRGQDTEAFF.

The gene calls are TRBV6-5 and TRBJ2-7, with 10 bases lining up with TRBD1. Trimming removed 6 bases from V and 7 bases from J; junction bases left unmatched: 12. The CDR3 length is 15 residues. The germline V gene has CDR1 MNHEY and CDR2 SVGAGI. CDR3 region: CASSSFGTGAVEQYF. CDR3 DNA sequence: TGTGCCAGCAGCTCTTTCGGGACAGGGGCCGTGGAGCAGTACTTC.

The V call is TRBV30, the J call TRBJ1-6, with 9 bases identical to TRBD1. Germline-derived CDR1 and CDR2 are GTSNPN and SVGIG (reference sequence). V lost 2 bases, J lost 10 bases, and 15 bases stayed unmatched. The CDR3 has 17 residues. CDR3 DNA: TGTGCCTGGAGTCCGGGTGGGACAGGGTGGCGGGGATCACCCCTCCACTTT. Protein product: CAWSPGGTGWRGSPLHF.

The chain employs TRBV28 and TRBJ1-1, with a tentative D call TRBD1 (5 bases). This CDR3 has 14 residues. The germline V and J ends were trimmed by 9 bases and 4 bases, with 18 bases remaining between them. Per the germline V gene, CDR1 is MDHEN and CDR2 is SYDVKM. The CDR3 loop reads CASGAGRIFTEAFF. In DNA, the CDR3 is TGTGCCAGTGGGGCAGGGAGGATTTTCACTGAAGCTTTCTTT.

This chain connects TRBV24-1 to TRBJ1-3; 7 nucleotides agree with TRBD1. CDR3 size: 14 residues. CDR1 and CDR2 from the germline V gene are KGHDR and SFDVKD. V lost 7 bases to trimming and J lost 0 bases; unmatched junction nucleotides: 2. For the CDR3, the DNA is TGTGCCACCAGGGGGACAGACTCTGGAAACACCATATATTTT. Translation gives CATRGTDSGNTIYF.

CDR3 amino acids: CASSQGWPRQDGNTIYF. The DNA for the CDR3 is TGTGCCAGCAGCCAGGGCTGGCCTCGACAGGATGGAAACACCATATATTTT. The rearrangement links TRBV14 to TRBJ1-3; TRBD1 is a possible D gene (6 bases). The CDR3 runs 17 residues. Trimming pared 3 bases from V and 3 bases from J, leaving 18 bases between. CDR1 and CDR2 from the germline V gene are SGHDN and FVKESK.

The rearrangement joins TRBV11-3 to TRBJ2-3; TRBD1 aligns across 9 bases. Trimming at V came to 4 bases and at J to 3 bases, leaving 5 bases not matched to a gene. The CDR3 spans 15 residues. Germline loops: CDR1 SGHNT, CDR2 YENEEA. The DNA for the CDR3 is TGTGCCAGCAGCTCCGGACAGGGGCGAACAGATACGCAGTATTTT. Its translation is CASSSGQGRTDTQYF.

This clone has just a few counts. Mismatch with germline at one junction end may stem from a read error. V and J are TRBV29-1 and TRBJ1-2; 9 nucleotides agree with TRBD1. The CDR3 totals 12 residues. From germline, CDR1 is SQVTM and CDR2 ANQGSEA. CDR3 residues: CSGELGQGGYTF. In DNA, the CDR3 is TGCAGCGGTGAATTGGGACAGGGAGGCTACACCTTC.

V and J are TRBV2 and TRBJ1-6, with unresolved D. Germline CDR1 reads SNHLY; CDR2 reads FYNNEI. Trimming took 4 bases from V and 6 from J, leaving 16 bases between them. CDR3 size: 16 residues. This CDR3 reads CASSAQLLLANSPLHF. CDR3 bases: TGTGCCAGCAGTGCCCAACTACTCCTTGCTAATTCACCCCTCCACTTT.

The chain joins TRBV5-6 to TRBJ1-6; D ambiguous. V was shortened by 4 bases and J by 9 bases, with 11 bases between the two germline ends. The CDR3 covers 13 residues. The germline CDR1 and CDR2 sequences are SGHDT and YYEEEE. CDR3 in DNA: TGTGCCAGCAGCACGGGAGAAGGTTCACCCCTCCACTTT. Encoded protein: CASSTGEGSPLHF.

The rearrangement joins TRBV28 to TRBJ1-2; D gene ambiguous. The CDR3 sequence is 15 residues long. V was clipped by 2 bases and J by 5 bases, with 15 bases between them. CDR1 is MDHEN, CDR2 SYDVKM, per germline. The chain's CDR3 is CASSLRNRHGYGYTF. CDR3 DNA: TGTGCCAGCAGTTTAAGGAACAGACATGGATATGGCTACACCTTC.

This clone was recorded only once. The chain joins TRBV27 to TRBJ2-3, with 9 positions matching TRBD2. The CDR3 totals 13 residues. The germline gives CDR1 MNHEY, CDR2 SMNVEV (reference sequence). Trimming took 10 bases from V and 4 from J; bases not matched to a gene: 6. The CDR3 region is CAISGRRSDTQYF. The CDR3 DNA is TGTGCCATAAGCGGGAGGAGGTCAGATACGCAGTATTTT.

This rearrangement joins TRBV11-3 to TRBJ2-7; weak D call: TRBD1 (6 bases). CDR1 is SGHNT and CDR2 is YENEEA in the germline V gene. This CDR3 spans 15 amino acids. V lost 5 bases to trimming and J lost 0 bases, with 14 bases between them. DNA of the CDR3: TGTGCCAGCAGCCTCTGGACAGACAGCTCCTACGAGCAGTACTTC. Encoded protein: CASSLWTDSSYEQYF.